What follows are 21 T cell receptor beta chains derived from one specimen sequenced in a study of blood T cells in healthy people across ages. PCR was performed a second time for roughly 6 to 12 cycles using a sample-barcoded 5' primer and a J-beta primer mix. One entry per CDR3 protein results from TCRdb running MiXCR on the 5' RACE reads. The repertoire holds 630,000 or so distinct CDR3 sequences, with approximately 30% as singletons. The specimen sequenced was blood. These receptors all come from an elderly woman in good health.

This clonotype was seen ten or more times. The J gene is TRBJ2-3, the V gene TRBV20-1; 9 bases are a match to TRBD2. V lost 1 base to trimming and J lost 3 bases; unmatched junction nucleotides: 11. Germline-derived CDR1 and CDR2 are DFQATT and SNEGSKA (reference sequence). The CDR3 totals 17 residues. The DNA of the CDR3 is TGCAGTGCTAGAGGGTGGAAAAGCGGGGGGCGAACAGATACGCAGTATTTT. Amino acids: CSARGWKSGGRTDTQYF.

This clonotype appeared a few times. The chain uses TRBV20-1 and TRBJ1-1, with D uncertain. The CDR3 is 16 residues long. Germline CDR1 DFQATT, CDR2 SNEGSKA (reference sequence). V lost 0 bases to trimming and J lost 0 bases, with 14 bases between them. The CDR3 sequence is CSARDFGGELNTEAFF. CDR3 in DNA: TGCAGTGCTAGAGACTTTGGCGGGGAGTTGAACACTGAAGCTTTCTTT.

This clonotype was seen only once. A much larger clone lies a single base off, so this may be a read error. The V and J genes are TRBV28 and TRBJ1-6; D is uncertain. The CDR3 sequence is 17 residues long. Trimming took 1 base from V and 0 from J, leaving 10 bases between them. Germline-derived CDR1 and CDR2 are MDHEN and SYDVKM. The CDR3 bases are TGTGCCAGCAGTTTATCACCAGAAATCTCCTATAATTCACCCCTCCACTTT. Its translation: CASSLSPEISYNSPLHF.

The chain combines TRBV12-3 or TRBV12-4 with TRBJ2-3; D gene ambiguous. The CDR3 contains 14 residues. Trimming removed 2 bases at V and 3 bases at J, with 9 bases between. The CDR3 protein is CASSLPVNTDTQYF. CDR3 in DNA: TGTGCCAGCAGTTTACCGGTAAATACAGATACGCAGTATTTT.

This clonotype appeared a few times. The chain couples TRBV6-2 or TRBV6-3 to TRBJ1-5; D is uncertain. Germline CDR1 reads MNHEY; CDR2 reads SVGEGT. This CDR3 has 12 residues. V dropped 0 bases and J dropped 9 bases, with 6 bases sitting between them. The CDR3 DNA follows: TGTGCCAGCAGTTACTCCGGCCCGCCCCAGCATTTT. Translating it yields CASSYSGPPQHF.

The sample holds many counts of this clonotype. The chain is built from TRBV30 and TRBJ2-3, with 7 bases matching TRBD2. This CDR3 is built from 15 residues. V gave up 2 bases and J gave up 4 bases; unmatched junction bases: 9. Germline V gene sequence: CDR1 GTSNPN, CDR2 SVGIG (reference sequence). The chain's CDR3 is CAWSRARAGADTQYF. CDR3 DNA sequence: TGTGCCTGGAGTCGTGCCAGGGCGGGGGCAGATACGCAGTATTTT.

Comments on this clonotype: A single base separates this from a much larger clone, so it may be a read error. The rearrangement uses TRBV21-1 and TRBJ1-5. TRBV21-1 is assigned pseudogene status. This CDR3 region has 18 residues. CDR3 coding DNA: TGTGCCAACACCCCGAGATCCGAGGACGGATATAGCAATCAGCCCCAGCATTTT. This gives the protein CANTPRSEDGYSNQPQHF.

With regard to this clonotype: One base away lies a much larger clone, so this may be a sequencing read error. The gene calls are TRBV3-1 and TRBJ2-5; D is uncertain. The CDR3 has 14 amino acids. Germline V gene sequence: CDR1 LGHDT, CDR2 YNNKEL (reference sequence). In DNA form, the CDR3 reads TGTGCCGGCAGCCCTGGGCGAGGCCCGCAGACCCAGTACTTC. Amino acid sequence: CAGSPGRGPQTQYF.

This clonotype came up a few times. The chain has TRBV2 and TRBJ1-6, with TRBD1 as a possible D gene (6 bases). This CDR3 region has 14 residues. CDR1 SNHLY and CDR2 FYNNEI come from the germline V gene. The V end lost 8 bases, the J end lost 3 bases, and 11 bases lay between the germline ends. CDR3 protein: CASRGASYNSPLHF. CDR3 coding DNA: TGTGCCAGCCGGGGGGCTAGCTATAATTCACCCCTCCACTTT. Combining the CDR3 with reference TRBV2 and TRBJ1-6 gives the whole variable domain EPEVTQTPSHQVTQMGQEVILRCVPISNHLYFYWYRQILGQKVEFLVSFYNNEISEKSEIFDDQFSVERPDGSNFTLKIRSTKLEDSAMYFCASRGASYNSPLHFGNGTRLTVT.

This clonotype was recorded a few times. A much larger clone lies one base from this, so it may be a read error. V usage is TRBV20-1 and J usage is TRBJ2-1; D may be TRBD1 (7 bases). The V end lost 6 bases, the J end lost 10 bases, and 19 bases lay between the germline ends. This CDR3 region has 13 residues. Germline-derived CDR1 and CDR2 are DFQATT and SNEGSKA (reference sequence). The CDR3 here is CSAPRDSCSEQFF. For the CDR3, the DNA is TGCAGTGCACCGCGGGACAGTTGTTCGGAGCAGTTCTTC.

This chain links TRBV2 with TRBJ2-5, with 8 nucleotides matching TRBD2. V was clipped by 1 base and J by 2 bases; unmatched bases: 3. The germline gives CDR1 SNHLY, CDR2 FYNNEI. The CDR3 runs 15 residues. The CDR3 loop reads CASSEVRGGQETQYF. The CDR3 DNA follows: TGTGCCAGCAGTGAAGTTCGGGGGGGACAAGAGACCCAGTACTTC.

To note about this clonotype: It may be a read error: a sequence one base away is much more abundant. The conserved phenylalanine or tryptophan is not found at the CDR3 terminus, so this likely reflects a read error. This chain connects TRBV28 to TRBJ2-7; 9 nucleotides match TRBD1. The CDR3 has 16 residues. Germline loops: CDR1 MDHEN, CDR2 SYDVKM. Trimming cost V 5 bases and J 0 bases; bases outside gene matches: 8. CDR3 DNA sequence: TGTGCCAGCAGTCCCGGGACAGGGTCCCGCTCCTACGAGCAGTACCTC. Protein: CASSPGTGSRSYEQYL.

This clonotype was seen at least ten times. The chain couples TRBV6-5 to TRBJ1-2, with D perhaps matching TRBD1 (5 bases). V lost 0 bases and J lost 2, with 16 bases in between. This CDR3 has 17 amino acids. Germline V gives CDR1 MNHEY, CDR2 SVGAGI. The CDR3, as DNA: TGTGCCAGCAGTTACTCGAGAGGCTTCGCAGGGAACTATGGCTACACCTTC. Translated: CASSYSRGFAGNYGYTF.

For this clonotype: A read error may be the cause here, since a much bigger clone is one base away. The chain has TRBV2 and TRBJ2-1; D is uncertain. Germline CDR1 and CDR2: SNHLY and FYNNEI. The V end was cut by 7 bases, the J end by 7 bases, with 23 bases between. This CDR3 spans 16 amino acids. CDR3 DNA: TGTGCCAGCAAAAGTATACTCGGACCAGCACTAAATGAGCAGTTCTTC. Its protein is CASKSILGPALNEQFF.

Many counts were recorded for this clonotype. The chain couples TRBV20-1 to TRBJ2-7; perhaps D is TRBD1 or TRBD2 (5 bases each). The germline gives CDR1 DFQATT, CDR2 SNEGSKA (reference sequence). Trimming removed 2 bases from V and 6 bases from J, with 14 bases in between. The CDR3 spans 13 residues. This chain's CDR3 is CSARMGLGGEQYF. The CDR3 DNA reads TGCAGTGCTAGAATGGGGCTCGGAGGCGAGCAGTACTTC.

The gene calls are TRBV6-1 and TRBJ1-3; D is ambiguous. The CDR3 has 15 residues. V was trimmed by 7 bases and J by 1 base, leaving 14 bases between them. Germline CDR1 and CDR2: MNHNS and SASEGT. CDR3: CASTPNVVSGNTIYF. In nucleotides, the CDR3 is TGTGCCAGCACCCCGAACGTGGTTTCTGGAAACACCATATATTTT.

Ten or more counts support this clonotype. This chain links TRBV7-3 with TRBJ2-1; D call uncertain. V was shortened by 0 bases and J by 9 bases, with 9 bases between the two germline ends. The germline CDR1 and CDR2 sequences are SGHTA and FQGTGA. The CDR3 is 13 residues long. CDR3 region: CASSLTPVGEQFF. The CDR3 DNA follows: TGTGCCAGCAGCTTAACACCGGTAGGTGAGCAGTTCTTC.

This clonotype occurred many times. This may be a read error: a much more frequent sequence differs by one nucleotide. The V call is TRBV2, the J call TRBJ2-5; 10 positions agree with TRBD1. The junction had 9 bases not matched to a gene; V was cut back by 6 bases and J by 11 bases. This CDR3 is built from 13 residues. Per germline, CDR1 SNHLY and CDR2 FYNNEI. CDR3 nucleotide sequence: TGTGCCAGCAGCGGGACAGGGGACAATGAGCAGTACTTC. Its translation: CASSGTGDNEQYF.

CDR3 residues: CSVGGALGEQYF. As DNA, the CDR3 is TGCAGCGTTGGGGGGGCGTTGGGTGAGCAGTACTTC. This chain connects TRBV29-1 to TRBJ2-5; D possibly matches TRBD1 or TRBD2 (6 bases each). The CDR3 totals 12 residues. In germline, CDR1 is SQVTM, CDR2 ANQGSEA. V gave up 4 bases and J gave up 11 bases, with 17 bases separating them.

The chain links TRBV20-1 to TRBJ2-5, with TRBD1 matching over 10 bases. Germline-derived CDR1 and CDR2 are DFQATT and SNEGSKA (reference sequence). The ends lost 6 bases at V and 4 bases at J; junction bases unmatched: 8. The CDR3 spans 14 residues. DNA for the CDR3: TGCAGTGCATACCGACAGGGGGCCACAGAGACCCAGTACTTC. This encodes CSAYRQGATETQYF.

This clonotype has just a few counts. V and J are TRBV7-2 and TRBJ1-5; 12 nucleotides match TRBD1. Trimming took 2 bases from V and 12 from J; bases not matched to a gene: 8. CDR1 SGHTA and CDR2 FQGNSA come from the germline V gene. The CDR3 sequence is 15 residues long. The CDR3 DNA reads as TGTGCCAGCAGCTTATCAAGGGACAGGGGGCCACTCCAGCATTTT. Translating it yields CASSLSRDRGPLQHF.